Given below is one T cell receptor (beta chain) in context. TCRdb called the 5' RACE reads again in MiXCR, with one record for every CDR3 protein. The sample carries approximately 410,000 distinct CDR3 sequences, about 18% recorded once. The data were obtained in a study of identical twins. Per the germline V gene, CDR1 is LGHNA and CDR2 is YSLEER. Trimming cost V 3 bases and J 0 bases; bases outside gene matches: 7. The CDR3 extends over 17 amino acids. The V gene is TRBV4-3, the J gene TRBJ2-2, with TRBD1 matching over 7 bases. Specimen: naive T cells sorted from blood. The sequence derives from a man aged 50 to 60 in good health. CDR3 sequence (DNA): TGCGCCAGCAGCCAGACACCGGACAGGCCGAACACCGGGGAGCTGTTTTTT. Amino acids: CASSQTPDRPNTGELFF.